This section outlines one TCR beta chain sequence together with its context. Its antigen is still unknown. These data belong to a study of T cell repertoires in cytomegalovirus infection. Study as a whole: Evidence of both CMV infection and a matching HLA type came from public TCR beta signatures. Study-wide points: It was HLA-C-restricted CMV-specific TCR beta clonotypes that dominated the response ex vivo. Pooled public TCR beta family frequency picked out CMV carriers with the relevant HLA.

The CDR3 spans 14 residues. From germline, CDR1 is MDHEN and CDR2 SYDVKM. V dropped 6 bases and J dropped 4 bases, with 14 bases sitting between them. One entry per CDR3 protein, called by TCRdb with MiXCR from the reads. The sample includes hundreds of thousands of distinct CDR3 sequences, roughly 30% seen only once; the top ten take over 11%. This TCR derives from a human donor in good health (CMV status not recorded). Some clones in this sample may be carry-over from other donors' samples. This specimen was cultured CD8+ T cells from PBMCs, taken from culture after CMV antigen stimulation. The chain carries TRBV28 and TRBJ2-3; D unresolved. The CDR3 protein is CASRARRPSDTQYF. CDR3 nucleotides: TGTGCCAGCAGAGCTCGCCGGCCTTCAGATACGCAGTATTTT.